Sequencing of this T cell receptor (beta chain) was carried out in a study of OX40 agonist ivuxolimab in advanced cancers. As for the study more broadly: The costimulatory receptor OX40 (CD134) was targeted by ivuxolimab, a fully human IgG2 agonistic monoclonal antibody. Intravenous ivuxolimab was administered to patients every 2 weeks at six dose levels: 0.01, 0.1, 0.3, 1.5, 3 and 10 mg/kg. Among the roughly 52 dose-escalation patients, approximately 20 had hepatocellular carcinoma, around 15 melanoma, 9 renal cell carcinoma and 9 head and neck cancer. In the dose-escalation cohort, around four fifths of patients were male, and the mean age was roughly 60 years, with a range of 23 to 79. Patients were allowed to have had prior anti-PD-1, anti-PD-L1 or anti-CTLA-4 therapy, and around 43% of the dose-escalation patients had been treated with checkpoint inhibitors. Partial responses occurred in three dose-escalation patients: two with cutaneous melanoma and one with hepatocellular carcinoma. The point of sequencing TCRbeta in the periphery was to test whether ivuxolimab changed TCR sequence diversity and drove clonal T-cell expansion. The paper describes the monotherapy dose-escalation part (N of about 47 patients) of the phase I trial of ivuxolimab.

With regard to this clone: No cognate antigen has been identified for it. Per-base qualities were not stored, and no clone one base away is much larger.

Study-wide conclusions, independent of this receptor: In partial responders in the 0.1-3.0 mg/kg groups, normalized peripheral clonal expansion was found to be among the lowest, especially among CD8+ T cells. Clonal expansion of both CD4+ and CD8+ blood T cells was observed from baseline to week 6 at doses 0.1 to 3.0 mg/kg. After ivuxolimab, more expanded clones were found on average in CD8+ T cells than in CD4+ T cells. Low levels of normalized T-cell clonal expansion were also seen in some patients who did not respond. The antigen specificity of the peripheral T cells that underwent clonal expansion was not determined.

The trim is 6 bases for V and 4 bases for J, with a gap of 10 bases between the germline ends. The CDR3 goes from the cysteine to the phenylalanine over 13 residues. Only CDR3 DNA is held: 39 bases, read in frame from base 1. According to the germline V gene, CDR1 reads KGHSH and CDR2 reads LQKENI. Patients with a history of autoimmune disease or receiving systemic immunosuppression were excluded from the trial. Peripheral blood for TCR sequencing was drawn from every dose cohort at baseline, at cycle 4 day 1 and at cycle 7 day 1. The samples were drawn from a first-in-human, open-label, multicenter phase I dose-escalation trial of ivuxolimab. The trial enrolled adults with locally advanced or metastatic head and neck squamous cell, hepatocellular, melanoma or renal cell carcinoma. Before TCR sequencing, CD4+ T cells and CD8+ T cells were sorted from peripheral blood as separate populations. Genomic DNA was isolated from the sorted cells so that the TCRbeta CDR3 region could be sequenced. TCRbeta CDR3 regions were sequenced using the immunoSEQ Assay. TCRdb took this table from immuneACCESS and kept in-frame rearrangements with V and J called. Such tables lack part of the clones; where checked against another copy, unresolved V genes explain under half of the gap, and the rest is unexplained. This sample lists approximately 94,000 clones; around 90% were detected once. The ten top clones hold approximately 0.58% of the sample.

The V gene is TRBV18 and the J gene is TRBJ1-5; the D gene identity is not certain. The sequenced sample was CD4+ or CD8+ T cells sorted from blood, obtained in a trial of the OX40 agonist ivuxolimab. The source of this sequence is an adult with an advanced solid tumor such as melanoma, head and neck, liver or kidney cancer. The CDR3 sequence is CASSLSANQPQHF. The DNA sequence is TGTGCCAGCTCGCTCTCCGCGAATCAGCCCCAGCATTTT. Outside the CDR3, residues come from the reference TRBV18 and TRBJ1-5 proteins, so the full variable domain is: NAGVMQNPRHLVRRRGQEARLRCSPMKGHSHVYWYRQLPEEGLKFMVYLQKENIIDESGMPKERFSAEFPKEGPSILRIQQVVRGDSAAYFCASSLSANQPQHFGDGTRLSIL.